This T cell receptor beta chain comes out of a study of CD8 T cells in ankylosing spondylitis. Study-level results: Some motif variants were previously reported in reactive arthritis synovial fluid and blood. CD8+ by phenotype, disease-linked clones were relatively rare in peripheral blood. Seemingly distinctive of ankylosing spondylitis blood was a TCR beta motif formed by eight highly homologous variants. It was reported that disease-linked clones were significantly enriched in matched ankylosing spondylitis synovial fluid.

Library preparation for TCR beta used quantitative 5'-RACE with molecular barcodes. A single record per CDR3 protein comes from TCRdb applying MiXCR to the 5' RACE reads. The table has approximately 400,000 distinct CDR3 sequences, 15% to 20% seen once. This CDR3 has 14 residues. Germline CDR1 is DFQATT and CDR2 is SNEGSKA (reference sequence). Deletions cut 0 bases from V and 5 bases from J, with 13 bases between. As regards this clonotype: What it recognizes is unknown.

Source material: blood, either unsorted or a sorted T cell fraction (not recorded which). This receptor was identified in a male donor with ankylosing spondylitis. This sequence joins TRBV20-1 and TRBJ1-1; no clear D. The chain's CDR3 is CSARDPGKGTEAFF. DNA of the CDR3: TGCAGTGCTAGAGATCCAGGAAAAGGGACTGAAGCTTTCTTT.